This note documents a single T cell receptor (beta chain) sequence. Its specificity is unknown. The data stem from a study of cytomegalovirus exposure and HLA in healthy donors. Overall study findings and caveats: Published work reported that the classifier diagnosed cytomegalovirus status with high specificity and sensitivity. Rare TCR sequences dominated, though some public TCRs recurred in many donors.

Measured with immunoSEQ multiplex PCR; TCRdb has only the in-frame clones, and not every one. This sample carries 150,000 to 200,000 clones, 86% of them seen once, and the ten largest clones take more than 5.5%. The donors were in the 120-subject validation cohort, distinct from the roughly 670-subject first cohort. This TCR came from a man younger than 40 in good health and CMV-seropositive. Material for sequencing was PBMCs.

The DNA for the CDR3 is TGTGCCAGCAGCTTACAGGGGGCCAGCAATCAGCCCCAGCATTTT. Translation: CASSLQGASNQPQHF. This chain uses TRBV5-8 with TRBJ1-5; 9 bases match TRBD1. Germline V gene sequence: CDR1 SGHTS, CDR2 YDEGEE. The CDR3 sequence is 15 residues long. The ends lost 2 bases at V and 1 base at J; junction bases unmatched: 1.